This is a list of T cell receptor beta chains from one sample in a study of T-cell reconstitution after alpha-beta-depleted transplantation in children. TCRdb itself ran the PCR reads through MiXCR, one entry per CDR3 protein. The sample has roughly 180,000 distinct CDR3 sequences, 11% seen once; the top ten hold around 13%. The sequencing here drew on PBMCs, taken before TCRalphabeta/CD19-depleted stem cell transplant. All receptors derive from a boy under 10 years old with acute myeloid leukemia, due to receive a stem cell transplant. Each CDR3 is given with its conserved first and last residue.

j_call,v_call,cdr3_aa
TRBJ1-1,TRBV12-3/TRBV12-4,CASSLRTIPGTGGTEAFF
TRBJ2-7,TRBV28,CASSLTDRITYEQYF
TRBJ1-5,TRBV3-1,CAFSTPTGQGGEGQPQHF
TRBJ2-1,TRBV3-1,CASSPLVAYGNEQFF
TRBJ2-7,TRBV20-1,CSARVLRVTTEQYF
TRBJ2-3,TRBV7-9,CASSSGRGQHTDTQYF
TRBJ2-1,TRBV5-1,CASSSTGTGDHEQFF
TRBJ2-2,TRBV12-3/TRBV12-4,CASRPGGGGRAGELFF
TRBJ1-6,TRBV6-2/TRBV6-3,CASSYPDIPAPLHF
TRBJ2-5,TRBV7-2,CASGNVVVRQETQYF
TRBJ2-3,TRBV5-1,CASSLQGGGAADTQYF
TRBJ2-5,TRBV5-1,CASSPGQGGVTQYF
TRBJ2-1,TRBV29-1,CSAIADLSSYNEQFF
TRBJ1-2,TRBV5-1,CASSFTGDPNYGYTF
TRBJ2-3,TRBV5-1,CASSLAGIFSTDTQYF
TRBJ2-5,TRBV20-1,CSASLLGQGREETQYF
TRBJ1-5,TRBV5-1,CASGQPQHF
TRBJ2-4,TRBV20-1,CSARDHLTSGNIQYF
TRBJ2-7,TRBV29-1,CSVDPGGHEQYF
TRBJ1-1,TRBV20-1,CSAPGTGGQPEAFF
TRBJ1-4,TRBV11-1,CASSRTLSDEKLFF
TRBJ1-1,TRBV6-5,CASSRDREAFF